This T cell receptor (beta chain) derives from a study of blood T cell repertoires in COVID-19. Turning to the study itself: Sites in the United States, Italy and Spain provided acute and convalescent COVID-19 samples.

CDR1 is SGHTA and CDR2 is FQGNSA in the germline V gene. There are 15 residues in the CDR3. J lost 4 bases, V lost 2 bases, and 5 bases had no gene match. Clones were read by immunoSEQ multiplex PCR, and TCRdb kept only the in-frame ones, dropping some. The table includes about 430,000 clones, nearly 90% detected once. Input material: PBMCs or T cells enriched from blood (not recorded which). The TCR sequence derives from a woman aged 18 to 35 who had been exposed to COVID-19. V gene TRBV7-2 combines with J gene TRBJ1-3; 7 nucleotides align to TRBD1. In DNA, the CDR3 is TGTGCCAGCAGCTTAAGGTGGACAGGAGGAAACACCATATATTTT. Translation gives CASSLRWTGGNTIYF.